The source of this T cell receptor beta chain is a study of lymphopenia after photon versus proton radiotherapy. This CDR3 spans 15 amino acids. The ends were cut back, 0 bases at V and 7 bases at J, with 14 bases in the middle. Germline lookup yields CDR1 LNHNV and CDR2 YYDKDF (reference sequence). For this clone: Its specificity is not known.

The assay was immunoSEQ multiplex PCR, and TCRdb's table has in-frame clones only and misses some. This table has around 62,000 clones, approximately 84% appearing once. Findings and caveats of the study: Relative stability marked proton patients; photon patients lost diversity and naive cells. Better survival with proton therapy was suggested as possible, not demonstrated. A bigger post-nadir fall in TCR diversity correlated inversely with survival time in deceased patients. After the lymphocyte nadir, photon-treated repertoires showed oligoclonal expansion, especially of CD8+ Temra cells.

The chain couples TRBV15 to TRBJ2-3; no firm D call. The input for sequencing was peripheral blood, taken from a patient treated with proton-based radiotherapy. This receptor was taken from a man between 60 and 75 years old with pancreatic cancer. This CDR3 is CATSRDWRLENTQYF. DNA of the CDR3: TGTGCCACCAGCAGAGATTGGCGTCTTGAAAATACGCAGTATTTT.